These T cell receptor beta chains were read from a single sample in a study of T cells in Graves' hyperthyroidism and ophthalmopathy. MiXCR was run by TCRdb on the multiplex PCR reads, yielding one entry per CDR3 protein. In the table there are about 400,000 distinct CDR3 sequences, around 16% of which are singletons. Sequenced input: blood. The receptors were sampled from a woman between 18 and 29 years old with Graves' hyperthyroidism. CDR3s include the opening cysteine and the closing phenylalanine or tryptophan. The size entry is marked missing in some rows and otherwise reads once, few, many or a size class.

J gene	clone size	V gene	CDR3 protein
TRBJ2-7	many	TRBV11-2	CASSRGTSGSEYEQYF
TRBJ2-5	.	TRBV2	CASIGDRGLKETQYF
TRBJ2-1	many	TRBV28	CASERGRASSYNEQFF
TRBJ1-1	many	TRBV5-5	CASSWVAEAFF
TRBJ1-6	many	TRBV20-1	CSAKEPNSPLHF
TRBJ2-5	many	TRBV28	CASSQGQEETQYF
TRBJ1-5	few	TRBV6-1	CASSEPVNSGNQPQHF
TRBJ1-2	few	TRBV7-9	CASSKTAGQGGKNGYTF
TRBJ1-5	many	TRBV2	CASSEDRGARYQPQHF
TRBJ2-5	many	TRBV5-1	CASSLDYQETQYF
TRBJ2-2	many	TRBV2	CASSEDRAGELFF
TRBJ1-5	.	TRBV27	CASSLSGVRDQPQHF
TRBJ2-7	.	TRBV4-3	CASSQRVFYEQYF
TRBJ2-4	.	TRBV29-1	CSVGDPSIQYF
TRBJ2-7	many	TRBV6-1	CASMRDSSYEQYF
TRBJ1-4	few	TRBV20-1	CSARPAWGEGGKLFF
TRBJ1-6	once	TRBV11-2	CASSQAGNSPLHF
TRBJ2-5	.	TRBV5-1	CASSLGALQETQYF
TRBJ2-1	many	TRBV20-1	CSAREETAEPNEQFF
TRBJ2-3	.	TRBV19	CASSIGTAPGSTDTQYF
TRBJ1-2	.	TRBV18	CATVQYKGNYGYTF
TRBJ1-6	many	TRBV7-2	CASSLDSLSYNSPLHF
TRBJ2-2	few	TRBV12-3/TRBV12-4	CASSLQGGTGELFF
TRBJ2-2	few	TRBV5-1	CASSLVGGLPGELFF
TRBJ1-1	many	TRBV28	CASRTNLNTEAFF
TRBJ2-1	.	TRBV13	CASSGGVSSYNEQFF
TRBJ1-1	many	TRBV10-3	CAISEKQGNTEAFF
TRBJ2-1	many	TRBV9	CASSDKDRDNEQFF